One sample yielded the 27 T cell receptor beta chains listed below, sequenced in a study of CXCR3-negative and CXCR3-positive naive CD8 T cells. UMI labels and 5' RACE were used to prepare the TRB cDNA libraries. One entry per CDR3 protein, without DNA, is what TCRdb gives after re-calling the 5' RACE reads. Recorded for this sample: roughly 50,000 distinct CDR3 sequences. Sequenced material: memory CD8+ T cells from blood. The receptors derive from a human donor in good health. Some clones in this sample may be carry-over from other donors' samples.

The chain is built from TRBV20-1 and TRBJ2-7; the D gene TCRdb calls, TRBD2, cannot be checked with no DNA. Per the germline V gene, CDR1 is DFQATT and CDR2 is SNEGSKA (reference sequence). The CDR3 spans 15 residues. The CDR3 here is CSAPGLAYPFYEQYF.

CDR3 sequence: CASSPDYNEQFF. The rearrangement joins TRBV28 to TRBJ2-1. Germline CDR1 reads MDHEN; CDR2 reads SYDVKM. This CDR3 contains 12 residues.

The V and J genes are TRBV14 and TRBJ2-5. Germline V lookup: CDR1 SGHDN, CDR2 FVKESK. This CDR3 is built from 14 residues. CDR3 protein: CASSPRHGQETQYF. Full variable domain (missing parts from reference TRBV14 and TRBJ2-5): EAGVTQFPSHSVIEKGQTVTLRCDPISGHDNLYWYRRVMGKEIKFLLHFVKESKQDESGMPNNRFLAERTGGTYSTLKVQPAELEDSGVYFCASSPRHGQETQYFGPGTRLLVL.

The chain has TRBV6-5 and TRBJ1-3; TCRdb calls TRBD1, which cannot be checked without DNA. The germline CDR1 and CDR2 sequences are MNHEY and SVGAGI. The CDR3 consists of 19 residues. CDR3 protein: CASSPTGQGIFSSGNTIYF.

The chain combines TRBV29-1 with TRBJ2-5. The germline V gene has CDR1 SQVTM and CDR2 ANQGSEA. The CDR3 is made up of 11 amino acids. Here the CDR3 reads CSAMYQETQYF.

This chain connects TRBV5-1 to TRBJ1-1; there is no DNA to check the TCRdb D call of TRBD1. The CDR3 sequence is 18 residues long. Looked up from germline, CDR1 is SGHRS and CDR2 is YFSETQ. The CDR3 here is CASSLGPGQGSMNTEAFF.

The V gene is TRBV4-3, the J gene TRBJ2-5; TCRdb picks TRBD1, but there is no DNA to check that call. The germline gives CDR1 LGHNA, CDR2 YSLEER. This CDR3 has 17 residues. The chain's CDR3 is CASSQSRGGGRKETQYF.

The chain couples TRBV5-1 to TRBJ2-2. The CDR3 totals 12 residues. The germline gives CDR1 SGHRS, CDR2 YFSETQ. The CDR3 sequence: CASSLARVELFF. The complete variable domain, with remaining parts taken from reference TRBV5-1 and TRBJ2-2, reads KAGVTQTPRYLIKTRGQQVTLSCSPISGHRSVSWYQQTPGQGLQFLFEYFSETQRNKGNFPGRFSGRQFSNSRSEMNVSTLELGDSALYLCASSLARVELFFGEGSRLTVL.

The chain couples TRBV15 to TRBJ2-5; with no DNA, the TCRdb D assignment of TRBD1 cannot be verified. The CDR3 runs to 16 residues. The germline V gene encodes CDR1 LNHNV and CDR2 YYDKDF (reference sequence). CDR3 sequence: CATSTIAGTGEETQYF.

This CDR3 reads CASSLADMGGPPDTGELFF. The V gene is TRBV27, the J gene TRBJ2-2; TCRdb gives TRBD1 as the D gene, but with no DNA this cannot be confirmed. The V gene's germline CDR1 is MNHEY and CDR2 SMNVEV (reference sequence). CDR3 size: 19 residues.

This chain uses TRBV11-2 with TRBJ1-5. Germline loops: CDR1 SGHAT, CDR2 FQNNGV. The CDR3 loop spans 16 amino acids. CDR3 region: CASSLTATYSNQPQHF.

The chain is built from TRBV29-1 and TRBJ2-1. The CDR3 has 16 amino acids. Germline V lookup: CDR1 SQVTM, CDR2 ANQGSEA. The CDR3 here is CSVEDLFESSYNEQFF.

The genes are TRBV7-9 and TRBJ2-2; lacking DNA, the TRBD1 call made by TCRdb goes unchecked. Germline V CDR1 and CDR2: SEHNR, FQNEAQ (reference sequence). The length of the CDR3 is 15 residues. CDR3 sequence reads: CASSSQGQGTGELFF.

V usage is TRBV27 and J usage is TRBJ1-1. This CDR3 comprises 13 residues. The V gene's germline CDR1 is MNHEY and CDR2 SMNVEV (reference sequence). The CDR3 reads CASSFGVGTEAFF.

This chain links TRBV20-1 with TRBJ2-7. The CDR3 consists of 15 residues. Germline V gives CDR1 DFQATT, CDR2 SNEGSKA (reference sequence). This CDR3 is CSARLGYISSYEQYF.

This sequence joins TRBV28 and TRBJ2-5; TCRdb's D call of TRBD2 is untestable without DNA. There are 16 residues in the CDR3. CDR1 is MDHEN, CDR2 SYDVKM, per germline. This CDR3 is CASIAQALQQQETQYF.

J is TRBJ2-2 and V is TRBV7-3. This CDR3 contains 12 residues. Germline loops: CDR1 SGHTA, CDR2 FQGTGA. The CDR3 sequence: CASSLSTGELFF.

V is TRBV7-9 and J is TRBJ2-2; the D call from TCRdb, TRBD2, cannot be confirmed without DNA. From germline, CDR1 is SEHNR and CDR2 FQNEAQ (reference sequence). The length of the CDR3 is 15 residues. The CDR3 is CASSQLAGNTGELFF.

This chain connects TRBV9 to TRBJ2-7; there is no DNA to check the TCRdb D call of TRBD1. This CDR3 has 14 amino acids. The germline CDR1 and CDR2 sequences are SGDLS and YYNGEE. Here the CDR3 reads CASSVSRGGNEQYF. The entire variable domain, with the rest obtained from reference TRBV9 and TRBJ2-7, is as follows: DSGVTQTPKHLITATGQRVTLRCSPRSGDLSVYWYQQSLDQGLQFLIQYYNGEERAKGNILERFSAQQFPDLHSELNLSSLELGDSALYFCASSVSRGGNEQYFGPGTRLTVT.

The V and J genes are TRBV7-9 and TRBJ2-1; the TRBD1 assignment by TCRdb is unverifiable without DNA. This CDR3 spans 14 amino acids. CDR1 is SEHNR and CDR2 is FQNEAQ in the germline V gene (reference sequence). CDR3 sequence: CASSSVHQGNEQFF.

The genes are TRBV7-9 and TRBJ2-2; TCRdb outputs TRBD1, but without DNA this stays unchecked. The CDR3 runs 12 residues. Germline CDR1 is SEHNR and CDR2 is FQNEAQ (reference sequence). The chain's CDR3 is CASTQGSGELLF. Full variable domain (remainder filled in from reference TRBV7-9 and TRBJ2-2): DTGVSQNPRHKITKRGQNVTFRCDPISEHNRLYWYRQTLGQGPEFLTYFQNEAQLEKSRLLSDRFSAERPKGSFSTLEIQRTEQGDSAMYLCASTQGSGELLFGEGSRLTVL.

The CDR3 spells CASRSLLGYTF. J is TRBJ1-2 and V is TRBV12-3 or TRBV12-4. The CDR3 totals 11 residues.

The CDR3 reads CASSFPSRNEQFF. The chain employs TRBV7-9 and TRBJ2-1. Per germline, CDR1 SEHNR and CDR2 FQNEAQ (reference sequence). The CDR3 extends over 13 amino acids.

V usage is TRBV15 and J usage is TRBJ2-2; the D gene TCRdb calls, TRBD2, cannot be checked with no DNA. CDR1 is LNHNV and CDR2 is YYDKDF in the germline V gene (reference sequence). CDR3 length equals 15 residues. The CDR3 loop reads CATSRDGPEAGELVF.

V is TRBV6-4 and J is TRBJ2-3. The CDR3 loop spans 14 amino acids. In germline, CDR1 is MRHNA, CDR2 SNTAGT. The CDR3: CASSDSVGADTQYF.

J is TRBJ2-2 and V is TRBV29-1; as DNA is missing, the TRBD1 call by TCRdb cannot be tested. The CDR3 contains 13 residues. The germline V gene has CDR1 SQVTM and CDR2 ANQGSEA. This chain's CDR3 is CSVLSTRAGELFF.

The chain's CDR3 is CASSLGGSGNTEAFF. This rearrangement joins TRBV5-5 to TRBJ1-1. CDR1 and CDR2 from the germline V gene are SGHKS and YYEKEE (reference sequence). CDR3 size: 15 residues.